A selection of T cell receptor beta chains follows, all from one sample in a study of cytomegalovirus exposure and HLA in healthy donors. Sequenced by immunoSEQ multiplex PCR; TCRdb stores in-frame clones only, minus some. The repertoire holds some 95,000 clones, with roughly 79% as singletons. Input material: PBMCs. The receptors come from a woman in her forties in good health and CMV-seronegative. Both conserved end residues are part of each CDR3. A D gene is named only where the DNA matches it firmly. Clone size, where shown, is once, few, many, or a class for clones that have expanded.

j_gene: TRBJ1-1; abundance: NA; d_gene: NA; v_gene: TRBV7-9; CDR3aa: CASSSLQGWTEAFF; CDR3nt: TGTGCCAGCAGCTCATTACAGGGCTGGACTGAAGCTTTCTTT
j_gene: TRBJ1-6; abundance: NA; d_gene: TRBD1; v_gene: TRBV5-6; CDR3aa: CASSWRDRANSPLHF; CDR3nt: TGTGCCAGCAGCTGGCGGGACAGGGCTAATTCACCCCTCCACTTT
j_gene: TRBJ2-4; abundance: NA; d_gene: TRBD2; v_gene: TRBV6-1; CDR3aa: CVSSGGTSGTNIQYF; CDR3nt: TGTGTCAGCAGTGGGGGGACTAGCGGCACAAACATTCAGTACTTC
j_gene: TRBJ2-5; abundance: few; d_gene: TRBD2; v_gene: TRBV7-3; CDR3aa: CASSSSGGNQETQYF; CDR3nt: TGTGCCAGCAGCTCTAGCGGGGGGAACCAAGAGACCCAGTACTTC
j_gene: TRBJ1-1; abundance: NA; d_gene: NA; v_gene: TRBV4-2; CDR3aa: CASSQDRDQGRLNTEAFF; CDR3nt: TGTGCCAGCAGCCAAGACCGGGATCAAGGACGGCTGAACACTGAAGCTTTCTTT
j_gene: TRBJ1-5; abundance: few; d_gene: NA; v_gene: TRBV6-6; CDR3aa: CASSSQGSMTQHF; CDR3nt: TGTGCCAGCAGTTCACAGGGTTCGATGACCCAGCATTTT
j_gene: TRBJ1-6; abundance: NA; d_gene: TRBD1; v_gene: TRBV13; CDR3aa: CASSSGTGNSLLHF; CDR3nt: TGTGCCAGCAGCTCCGGGACAGGAAACTCACTCCTCCACTTT
j_gene: TRBJ1-6; abundance: NA; d_gene: TRBD1; v_gene: TRBV19; CDR3aa: CASREDRGPNSPLHF; CDR3nt: TGTGCCAGTAGGGAGGACAGGGGGCCTAATTCACCCCTCCACTTT
j_gene: TRBJ2-1; abundance: NA; d_gene: NA; v_gene: TRBV11-2; CDR3aa: CASSLGPGAESEQFF; CDR3nt: TGTGCCAGCAGCTTAGGGCCAGGGGCGGAGAGTGAGCAGTTCTTC
j_gene: TRBJ1-2; abundance: NA; d_gene: NA; v_gene: TRBV7-8; CDR3aa: CASSPSPGRADYGYTF; CDR3nt: TGTGCCAGCAGCCCAAGCCCGGGCAGGGCGGACTATGGCTACACCTTC
j_gene: TRBJ1-3; abundance: NA; d_gene: NA; v_gene: TRBV11-2; CDR3aa: CASTSTGTGNTIYF; CDR3nt: TGTGCCAGCACCTCGACAGGTACTGGAAACACCATATATTTT
j_gene: TRBJ1-2; abundance: NA; d_gene: NA; v_gene: TRBV19; CDR3aa: CASSMIEGRPFGYGYTF; CDR3nt: TGTGCCAGTAGTATGATTGAAGGGAGACCGTTCGGCTATGGCTACACCTTC
j_gene: TRBJ1-1; abundance: NA; d_gene: NA; v_gene: TRBV5-1; CDR3aa: CASSPYRTALNTEAFF; CDR3nt: TGCGCCAGCAGCCCCTACCGGACAGCTTTGAACACTGAAGCTTTCTTT
j_gene: TRBJ2-2; abundance: NA; d_gene: TRBD1; v_gene: TRBV9; CDR3aa: CASSPRQGNTGELFF; CDR3nt: TGTGCCAGCAGCCCCCGACAGGGGAACACCGGGGAGCTGTTTTTT
j_gene: TRBJ1-1; abundance: few; d_gene: NA; v_gene: TRBV2; CDR3aa: CASFPGNTEAFF; CDR3nt: TGTGCCAGCTTCCCGGGGAACACTGAAGCTTTCTTT
j_gene: TRBJ2-1; abundance: NA; d_gene: NA; v_gene: TRBV7-6; CDR3aa: CASSHAGDEQFF; CDR3nt: TGTGCCAGCAGCCACGCGGGTGATGAGCAGTTCTTC
j_gene: TRBJ2-3; abundance: NA; d_gene: TRBD1; v_gene: TRBV25-1; CDR3aa: CASSDRGRADTQYF; CDR3nt: TGTGCCAGCAGTGACAGGGGGCGTGCAGATACGCAGTATTTT
j_gene: TRBJ2-7; abundance: NA; d_gene: NA; v_gene: TRBV30; CDR3aa: CAWSRNGGSYEQYF; CDR3nt: TGTGCCTGGAGTCGTAACGGGGGATCCTACGAGCAGTACTTC
j_gene: TRBJ2-1; abundance: NA; d_gene: NA; v_gene: TRBV25-1; CDR3aa: CASSVRNEQFF; CDR3nt: TGTGCCAGCAGTGTCAGGAATGAGCAGTTCTTC
j_gene: TRBJ1-5; abundance: NA; d_gene: NA; v_gene: TRBV7-9; CDR3aa: CASSHGGNQPQHF; CDR3nt: TGTGCCAGCAGCCACGGGGGGAATCAGCCCCAGCATTTT
j_gene: TRBJ1-4; abundance: NA; d_gene: NA; v_gene: TRBV19; CDR3aa: CASSIDSFNEKLFF; CDR3nt: TGTGCCAGTAGTATTGACAGCTTTAATGAAAAACTGTTTTTT
j_gene: TRBJ2-7; abundance: NA; d_gene: TRBD1; v_gene: TRBV27; CDR3aa: CASSLFSLETGGTYEQYF; CDR3nt: TGTGCCAGCAGTTTATTTTCACTTGAGACAGGGGGAACCTACGAGCAGTACTTC
j_gene: TRBJ2-3; abundance: few; d_gene: NA; v_gene: TRBV5-1; CDR3aa: CASSVVGRGSARDTQYF; CDR3nt: TGCGCCAGCAGCGTAGTAGGCCGGGGTTCAGCCAGGGATACGCAGTATTTT
j_gene: TRBJ2-2; abundance: NA; d_gene: TRBD1; v_gene: TRBV29-1; CDR3aa: CSVEPGTDTTGELFF; CDR3nt: TGCAGCGTTGAGCCCGGGACAGATACCACCGGGGAGCTGTTTTTT
j_gene: TRBJ2-5; abundance: NA; d_gene: TRBD2; v_gene: TRBV5-1; CDR3aa: CASSYEPPRALAGGQETQYF; CDR3nt: TGCGCCAGCAGCTACGAACCCCCGCGGGCCTTAGCGGGGGGGCAAGAGACCCAGTACTTC
j_gene: TRBJ2-7; abundance: NA; d_gene: TRBD1; v_gene: TRBV7-9; CDR3aa: CASSLRTGSSYEQYF; CDR3nt: TGTGCCAGCAGCTTACGGACAGGGTCGTCCTACGAGCAGTACTTC
j_gene: TRBJ1-2; abundance: NA; d_gene: NA; v_gene: TRBV5-6; CDR3aa: CASSLLGAAERGYGYTF; CDR3nt: TGTGCCAGCAGCCTATTGGGAGCAGCTGAGCGAGGCTATGGCTACACCTTC
j_gene: TRBJ2-3; abundance: NA; d_gene: NA; v_gene: TRBV10-1; CDR3aa: CASRPRRGSTDTQYF; CDR3nt: TGCGCCAGCAGGCCCAGGCGGGGTAGCACAGATACGCAGTATTTT
j_gene: TRBJ2-3; abundance: NA; d_gene: TRBD2; v_gene: TRBV6-5; CDR3aa: CASSYFSSGGPDTQYF; CDR3nt: TGTGCCAGCAGTTACTTTTCTAGCGGGGGCCCCGATACGCAGTATTTT
j_gene: TRBJ1-2; abundance: few; d_gene: TRBD1; v_gene: TRBV29-1; CDR3aa: CSARDRNNYGYTF; CDR3nt: TGCAGCGCCCGGGACAGGAACAACTATGGCTACACCTTC
j_gene: TRBJ1-2; abundance: NA; d_gene: NA; v_gene: TRBV9; CDR3aa: CASSAGDYESSYGYTF; CDR3nt: TGTGCCAGCAGCGCAGGGGACTACGAAAGCAGCTATGGCTACACCTTC
j_gene: TRBJ2-5; abundance: NA; d_gene: NA; v_gene: TRBV7-8; CDR3aa: CATEGETQYF; CDR3nt: TGTGCCACCGAGGGAGAGACCCAGTACTTC
j_gene: TRBJ1-1; abundance: few; d_gene: TRBD1; v_gene: TRBV5-5; CDR3aa: CASSPGQLLPTEAFF; CDR3nt: TGTGCCAGCTCCCCGGGACAGCTCCTTCCCACTGAAGCTTTCTTT
j_gene: TRBJ1-5; abundance: NA; d_gene: TRBD1; v_gene: TRBV19; CDR3aa: CASSHTGEPQHF; CDR3nt: TGTGCCAGTAGTCATACAGGGGAGCCCCAGCATTTT
j_gene: TRBJ2-5; abundance: NA; d_gene: NA; v_gene: TRBV6-1; CDR3aa: CASRRGVETQYF; CDR3nt: TGTGCCAGCAGGAGAGGTGTCGAGACCCAGTACTTC
j_gene: TRBJ1-5; abundance: NA; d_gene: TRBD1; v_gene: TRBV6-1; CDR3aa: CASSEGDRYNQPQHF; CDR3nt: TGTGCCAGCAGTGAAGGGGACAGGTACAATCAGCCCCAGCATTTT
j_gene: TRBJ2-3; abundance: NA; d_gene: NA; v_gene: TRBV11-2; CDR3aa: CASSPGADTQYF; CDR3nt: TGTGCCAGCAGCCCAGGGGCAGATACGCAGTATTTT
j_gene: TRBJ1-2; abundance: NA; d_gene: NA; v_gene: TRBV19; CDR3aa: CASSMGGNYGYTF; CDR3nt: TGTGCCAGTAGTATGGGAGGTAACTATGGCTACACCTTC
j_gene: TRBJ2-7; abundance: NA; d_gene: TRBD1; v_gene: TRBV6-1; CDR3aa: CASSETGGWGTGFYEQYF; CDR3nt: TGTGCCAGCAGTGAAACCGGAGGGTGGGGGACAGGGTTCTACGAGCAGTACTTC
j_gene: TRBJ1-5; abundance: once; d_gene: TRBD1; v_gene: TRBV5-6; CDR3aa: CASSLKQGRQPQHF; CDR3nt: TGTGCCAGCAGCCTTAAACAGGGGCGCCAGCCCCAGCATTTT
j_gene: TRBJ1-5; abundance: NA; d_gene: NA; v_gene: TRBV19; CDR3aa: CASARQSNQPRHF; CDR3nt: TGTGCCAGTGCCCGACAAAGCAATCAGCCCCGGCATTTT
j_gene: TRBJ2-5; abundance: NA; d_gene: NA; v_gene: TRBV12-1; CDR3aa: CASSTAIIERETQYF; CDR3nt: TGTGCCAGCAGTACCGCAATTATTGAGCGAGAGACCCAGTACTTC
j_gene: TRBJ2-7; abundance: once; d_gene: TRBD2; v_gene: TRBV29-1; CDR3aa: CSVLTSGRGAYEQYF; CDR3nt: TGCAGCGTCTTGACTAGCGGCCGGGGGGCCTACGAGCAGTACTTC
j_gene: TRBJ1-2; abundance: NA; d_gene: TRBD1; v_gene: TRBV4-1; CDR3aa: CASSQASGGRSYGYTF; CDR3nt: TGCGCCAGCAGCCAAGCTTCAGGGGGACGTTCCTATGGCTACACCTTC
j_gene: TRBJ2-1; abundance: NA; d_gene: NA; v_gene: TRBV30; CDR3aa: CAWSVEAEQFF; CDR3nt: TGTGCCTGGAGTGTGGAGGCTGAGCAGTTCTTC
j_gene: TRBJ2-1; abundance: NA; d_gene: NA; v_gene: TRBV7-9; CDR3aa: CASSPLVRGTGDEQFF; CDR3nt: TGTGCCAGCAGCCCCTTGGTGCGGGGTACTGGGGATGAGCAGTTCTTC
j_gene: TRBJ1-1; abundance: NA; d_gene: TRBD1; v_gene: TRBV10-3; CDR3aa: CAISESTGAVVEAFF; CDR3nt: TGTGCCATCAGTGAGTCGACAGGGGCGGTCGTTGAAGCTTTCTTT
j_gene: TRBJ2-7; abundance: once; d_gene: TRBD2; v_gene: TRBV4-2; CDR3aa: CASSQAPTTSGPLEQYF; CDR3nt: TGTGCCAGCAGCCAAGCGCCCACGACTAGCGGGCCGCTCGAGCAGTACTTC
j_gene: TRBJ2-3; abundance: NA; d_gene: NA; v_gene: TRBV4-2; CDR3aa: CASSQSPRDLLGTDTQYF; CDR3nt: TGTGCCAGCAGCCAATCGCCCCGGGACTTGCTAGGCACAGATACGCAGTATTTT
j_gene: TRBJ1-1; abundance: NA; d_gene: TRBD1; v_gene: TRBV11-2; CDR3aa: CASSLGVGTGETEAFF; CDR3nt: TGTGCCAGCAGCTTAGGTGTTGGGACAGGGGAGACTGAAGCTTTCTTT
j_gene: TRBJ2-7; abundance: NA; d_gene: NA; v_gene: TRBV5-4; CDR3aa: CASSNLRDNYEQYF; CDR3nt: TGTGCCAGCAGCAACCTCCGGGACAACTACGAGCAGTACTTC
j_gene: TRBJ1-1; abundance: NA; d_gene: NA; v_gene: TRBV19; CDR3aa: CASSILQMNTEAFF; CDR3nt: TGTGCCAGTAGTATCCTACAGATGAACACTGAAGCTTTCTTT